This TCR beta chain was found in a study of T cell responses to AZD1222 COVID-19 vaccine. As to this clone: Its antigen is as yet unknown.

V gave up 10 bases and J gave up 4 bases; unmatched junction bases: 10. This CDR3 is 13 amino acids long. Germline V gene data show CDR1 as WSHSY and CDR2 as SAAADI. Study results and limitations: White British people made up most donors, females outnumbered males, and clonal diversity was possibly underestimated. Reports indicate that nearly half of spike-specific TCRs are directed at unmutated variant regions. The study identified only a handful of AZD1222 recipients as seropositive at baseline.

Sequencing was performed with immunoSEQ multiplex PCR; in TCRdb, only in-frame clones are kept and a portion is missing. Of roughly 60,000 clones listed, over 60% are singletons. Both about-4-week and about-12-week second-dose recipients were combined. This receptor was taken from an adult who received the AZD1222 COVID-19 vaccine. Sequencing was performed on peripheral blood, taken 28 days after the second AZD1222 dose. The genes are TRBV10-2 and TRBJ2-7; TRBD1 matches at 7 bases. CDR3: CAISRGKDYEQYF. The CDR3 DNA sequence: TGCGCCATTAGCAGGGGGAAGGATTACGAGCAGTACTTC.